Following are 3 T cell receptor beta chains from one sample sequenced in a study of cytomegalovirus exposure and HLA in healthy donors. This table comes from immunoSEQ multiplex PCR, and its TCRdb copy is limited to in-frame clones, with some not included. In the table there are approximately 220,000 clones, about 90% of which are singletons. The sequencing input was PBMCs. These receptors were taken from a woman under 30 in good health and CMV-seronegative.

The V gene is TRBV29-1, the J gene TRBJ2-4; 7 nucleotides line up with TRBD1. The CDR3 spans 13 residues. Germline trimming cut 5 bases from V and 8 bases from J; bases unmatched to any gene: 9. Germline CDR1 reads SQVTM; CDR2 reads ANQGSEA. The CDR3 nucleotides read TGCAGCGTTCTATTGACAGGGATTCACATTCAGTACTTC. Translating it yields CSVLLTGIHIQYF.

CDR3 in amino acids: CASSLDPSGNSYEQYF. The CDR3 bases are TGCGCCAGCAGCTTGGACCCAAGCGGGAACTCCTACGAGCAGTACTTC. This chain links TRBV5-1 with TRBJ2-7, with 7 bases matching TRBD2. J lost 0 bases, V lost 0 bases, and 6 bases had no gene match. The CDR3 is 16 residues long. Looked up from germline, CDR1 is SGHRS and CDR2 is YFSETQ.

The genes are TRBV11-2 and TRBJ1-2, with D perhaps TRBD1 (6 bases). Germline V gives CDR1 SGHAT, CDR2 FQNNGV. The CDR3 spans 15 residues. Trimming removed 3 bases at V and 6 bases at J, with 17 bases between. The CDR3 region is CASSLFRQDRDGYTF. CDR3 DNA: TGTGCCAGCAGCTTGTTCCGACAGGATCGTGATGGCTACACCTTC.